The T cell receptor (beta chain) under discussion was sequenced for a study of radiation and T cells in renal cell carcinoma. This clone occurred once. As for time point: blood 2 weeks post-SBRT. Treatment given: 15 Gy SBRT to primary tumor, nephrectomy 4 weeks later. J gave up 5 bases and V 1 base, and 5 bases lay outside the gene matches. Germline values: CDR1 SGHAT, CDR2 FQNNGV. This CDR3 spans 14 amino acids. The data were produced by immunoSEQ multiplex PCR, yet TCRdb's version contains in-frame clones alone and is incomplete. Counted here are fewer than 150,000 clones, around 90% occurring once; the ten biggest clones make up approximately 5.8%.

Sequencing used blood, obtained from a patient whose treatment included radiotherapy and nephrectomy. The sequence was collected from a woman in her sixties or seventies with renal cell carcinoma. The genes are TRBV11-2 and TRBJ2-7; TRBD1 matches 7 bases. The CDR3 bases are TGTGCCAGCAGCTTAGGGTACAGGGGCCACGAGCAGTACTTC. Its protein product is CASSLGYRGHEQYF. The entire variable domain, with the rest obtained from reference TRBV11-2 and TRBJ2-7, is as follows: EAGVAQSPRYKIIEKRQSVAFWCNPISGHATLYWYQQILGQGPKLLIQFQNNGVVDDSQLPKDRFSAERLKGVDSTLKIQPAKLEDSAVYLCASSLGYRGHEQYFGPGTRLTVT.